This T cell receptor beta chain emerged from a study of blood T cell repertoires in COVID-19. The table lists this clone with a count of one. Germline lookup yields CDR1 SGHVS and CDR2 FQNEAQ. Trimming shortened V by 3 bases and J by 4 bases, and 16 bases separated the two germline ends. The length of the CDR3 is 15 residues. Sequencing used immunoSEQ multiplex PCR; TCRdb keeps in-frame clones, though not all of them. The sample records about 220,000 clones, roughly nine tenths being singletons. The specimen was PBMCs or T cells enriched from blood (not recorded which). The chain employs TRBV7-8 and TRBJ2-7; possible D gene TRBD1, 6 bases. This TCR came from a woman between 18 and 29 years old in a cohort exposed to, infected with or recovered from COVID-19 (not recorded which). The CDR3 region has the DNA TGTGCCAGCAGCTTGACCTCCGGGACATCTTACGAGCAGTACTTC. Translating gives CASSLTSGTSYEQYF.